What follows describes a single T cell receptor (beta chain). This PCR relied on a set of 60 Vbeta primers and 13 Jbeta primers. Clones were read by immunoSEQ multiplex PCR, and TCRdb kept only the in-frame ones, dropping some. The sample records around 150,000 clones, 60% to 80% being singletons. V gave up 2 bases and J gave up 0 bases; unmatched junction bases: 10. CDR3 size: 19 residues. Germline-derived CDR1 and CDR2 are LGHNA and YSLEER. These data originate in a study of cytomegalovirus exposure and HLA in healthy donors. Study overall: From donors who were HLA-typed, an early data release held around 80 million unique TCRs.

V gene TRBV4-3 combines with J gene TRBJ2-5; TRBD2 aligns across 12 bases. The sequencing sample was made of PBMCs. The source of this sequence is a male donor in good health and CMV-seronegative. The CDR3 nucleotides are TGCGCCAGCAGCCAAACTGGGACTAGCGGGTATCAGTACCAAGAGACCCAGTACTTC. Amino acid sequence: CASSQTGTSGYQYQETQYF.